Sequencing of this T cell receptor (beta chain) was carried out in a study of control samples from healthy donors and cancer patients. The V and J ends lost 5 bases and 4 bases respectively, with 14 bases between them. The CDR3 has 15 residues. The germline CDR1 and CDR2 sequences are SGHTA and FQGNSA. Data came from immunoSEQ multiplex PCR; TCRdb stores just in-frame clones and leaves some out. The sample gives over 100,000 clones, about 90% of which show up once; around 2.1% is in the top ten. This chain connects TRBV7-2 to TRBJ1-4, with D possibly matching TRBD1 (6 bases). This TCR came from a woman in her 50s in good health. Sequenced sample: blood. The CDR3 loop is CASSKGEGNNEKLFF. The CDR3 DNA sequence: TGTGCCAGCAGCAAGGGGGAGGGGAATAATGAAAAACTGTTTTTT.